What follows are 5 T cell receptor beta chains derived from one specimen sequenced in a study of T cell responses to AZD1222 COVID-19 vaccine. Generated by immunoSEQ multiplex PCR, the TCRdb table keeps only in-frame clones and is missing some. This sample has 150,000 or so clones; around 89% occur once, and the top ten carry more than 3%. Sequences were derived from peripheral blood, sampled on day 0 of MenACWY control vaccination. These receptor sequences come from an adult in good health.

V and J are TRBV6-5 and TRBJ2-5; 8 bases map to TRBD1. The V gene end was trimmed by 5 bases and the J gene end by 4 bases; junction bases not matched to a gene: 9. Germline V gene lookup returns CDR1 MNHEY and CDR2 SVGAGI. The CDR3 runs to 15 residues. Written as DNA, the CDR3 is TGTGCCAGCAGTCCAACGGACAGGGTGGGAGAGACCCAGTACTTC. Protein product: CASSPTDRVGETQYF.

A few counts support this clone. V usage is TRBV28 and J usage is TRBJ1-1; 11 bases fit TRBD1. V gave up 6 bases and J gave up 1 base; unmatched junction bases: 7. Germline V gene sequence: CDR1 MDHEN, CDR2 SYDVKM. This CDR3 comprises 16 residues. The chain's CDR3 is CASSSGQGAWNTEAFF. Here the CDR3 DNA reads TGTGCCAGCAGCTCCGGACAGGGGGCCTGGAACACTGAAGCTTTCTTT. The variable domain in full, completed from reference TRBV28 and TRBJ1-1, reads DVKVTQSSRYLVKRTGEKVFLECVQDMDHENMFWYRQDPGLGLRLIYFSYDVKMKEKGDIPEGYSVSREKKERFSLILESASTNQTSMYLCASSSGQGAWNTEAFFGQGTRLTVV.

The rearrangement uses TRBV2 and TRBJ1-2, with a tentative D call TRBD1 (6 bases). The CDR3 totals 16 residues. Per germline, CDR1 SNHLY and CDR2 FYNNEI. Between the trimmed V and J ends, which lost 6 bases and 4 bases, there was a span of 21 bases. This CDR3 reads CASSPEGGGLFYGYTF. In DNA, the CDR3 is TGTGCCAGCAGCCCAGAGGGGGGGGGACTGTTCTATGGCTACACCTTC.

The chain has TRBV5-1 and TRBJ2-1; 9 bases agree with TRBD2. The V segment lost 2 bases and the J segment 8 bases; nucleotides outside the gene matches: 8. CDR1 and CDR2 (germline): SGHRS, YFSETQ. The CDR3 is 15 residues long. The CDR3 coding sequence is TGCGCCAGCAGCTTAGAGTCTAGCGGGAACGATGAGCAGTTCTTC. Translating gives CASSLESSGNDEQFF.

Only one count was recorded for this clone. This chain's CDR3 is CSVEAPKGQGSSGANVLTF. The DNA of the CDR3 is TGCAGCGTTGAAGCCCCTAAAGGTCAGGGCTCCTCTGGGGCCAACGTCCTGACTTTC. V is TRBV29-1 and J is TRBJ2-6; D possibly corresponds to TRBD1 (5 bases). Trimming stripped 1 base from V and 0 bases from J, with 19 bases between. The germline CDR1 and CDR2 sequences are SQVTM and ANQGSEA. CDR3 length: 19 residues.